The 18 T cell receptor beta chains listed next were all sequenced from one sample in a study of cytomegalovirus exposure and HLA in healthy donors. It was with 60 Vbeta and 13 Jbeta primers that the PCR ran. Profiled with immunoSEQ multiplex PCR; TCRdb holds only in-frame clones, not every one. The sample carries about 110,000 clones, less than 80% recorded once. Sequences were obtained from PBMCs. All receptors derive from a man aged 25-45 years in good health and CMV-seronegative.

This clone was observed a single time. The chain uses TRBV5-1 and TRBJ2-5, with TRBD1 identical over 10 bases. The length of the CDR3 is 15 residues. Germline trimming cut 3 bases from V and 5 bases from J; bases unmatched to any gene: 7. Germline V gene data show CDR1 as SGHRS and CDR2 as YFSETQ. This CDR3 is CASSSRDRGSETQYF. As DNA, the CDR3 is TGCGCCAGCAGCTCGCGGGACAGGGGATCGGAGACCCAGTACTTC.

The chain couples TRBV27 to TRBJ1-2; D is ambiguous. V shed 7 bases and J shed 4 bases, with 13 bases lying between them. This CDR3 is 13 amino acids long. Germline V CDR1 and CDR2: MNHEY, SMNVEV (reference sequence). CDR3 sequence (DNA): TGTGCCAGCAACCCGACAATCTGCTATGGCTACACCTTC. Amino acid sequence: CASNPTICYGYTF.

This clone appeared a single time. The genes are TRBV6-6 and TRBJ2-3, with unresolved D. Germline CDR1 is MNHNY and CDR2 is SVGAGI (reference sequence). Between the trimmed V and J ends, which lost 2 bases and 5 bases, there was a span of 11 bases. This CDR3 has 14 residues. The CDR3 DNA reads TGTGCCAGCAGTTACGTAGCCATTGGAGATACGCAGTATTTT. It is translated as CASSYVAIGDTQYF.

J is TRBJ2-2 and V is TRBV4-1; 12 bases map to TRBD2. This CDR3 has 16 residues. Germline lookup yields CDR1 MGHRA and CDR2 YSYEKL. V was pared by 3 bases and J by 6 bases, with 5 bases of the junction left unmatched. CDR3 DNA: TGCGCCAGCAGCCATCCGGGACTAGCGGGTCCCGGGGAGCTGTTTTTT. It yields the protein CASSHPGLAGPGELFF.

This chain joins TRBV15 and TRBJ2-5; TRBD2 matches 11 bases. After removal of 4 bases from V and 5 bases from J, the junction contained 9 bases not matched to a gene. Per the germline V gene, CDR1 is LNHNV and CDR2 is YYDKDF (reference sequence). This CDR3 is 16 amino acids long. CDR3 DNA sequence: TGTGCCACCAGCATTAGCGGGGGGGGACCTTCGGAGACCCAGTACTTC. It is translated as CATSISGGGPSETQYF.

The chain uses TRBV2 and TRBJ2-4; D is possibly TRBD2 (5 bases). CDR1 is SNHLY, CDR2 FYNNEI, per germline. The CDR3 consists of 13 residues. The germline V and J ends were trimmed by 3 bases and 11 bases, with 14 bases remaining between them. As DNA, the CDR3 is TGTGCCAGCAGTGATGCTAGCCAGGATCTTCAGTACTTC. Translation gives CASSDASQDLQYF.

The chain is built from TRBV9 and TRBJ2-3, with 7 bases aligning to TRBD2. Germline V gene lookup returns CDR1 SGDLS and CDR2 YYNGEE. Trimming cost V 1 base and J 0 bases; bases outside gene matches: 17. The CDR3 has 20 residues. The CDR3 is CASSVSGTTYVLTSTDTQYF. DNA of the CDR3: TGTGCCAGCAGCGTAAGTGGGACTACATACGTTCTGACTAGCACAGATACGCAGTATTTT.

The chain has TRBV6-6 and TRBJ2-1, with 9 bases aligning to TRBD1. Per germline, CDR1 MNHNY and CDR2 SVGAGI (reference sequence). V lost 4 bases and J lost 8; bases outside the gene matches: 6. This CDR3 spans 14 amino acids. DNA for the CDR3: TGTGCCAGCAGTTCCTACAGGGGGCTAGATGAGCAGTTCTTC. Translated, it gives CASSSYRGLDEQFF.

The chain joins TRBV5-1 to TRBJ1-1, with a tentative D call TRBD1 (6 bases). Germline lookup yields CDR1 SGHRS and CDR2 YFSETQ. The length of the CDR3 is 11 residues. V was cut by 5 bases and J by 8 bases, with 10 bases left in between. CDR3 bases: TGCGCCAGCAGGGGGGGGGCCGAAGCTTTCTTT. Protein product: CASRGGAEAFF.

The V and J genes are TRBV4-2 and TRBJ2-1, with no clear D. Trimming stripped 1 base from V and 12 bases from J, with 13 bases between. The germline V gene encodes CDR1 LGHNA and CDR2 YNFKEQ. CDR3 length: 13 amino acids. In DNA, the CDR3 is TGTGCCAGCAGCCAAGTAGGAGACTTATGGCAGTTCTTC. Translation: CASSQVGDLWQFF.

This clone was detected only once. The rearrangement joins TRBV11-2 to TRBJ2-7, with 14 bases aligning to TRBD2. Looked up from germline, CDR1 is SGHAT and CDR2 is FQNNGV. J was trimmed by 3 bases and V by 5 bases; bases with no gene match: 9. The CDR3 is made up of 17 amino acids. Here the CDR3 DNA reads TGTGCCAGCAGCCCATGGACTAGCGGGGGGTATTACTACGAGCAGTACTTC. This codes for CASSPWTSGGYYYEQYF.

The chain joins TRBV28 to TRBJ2-1; 9 bases are a match to TRBD2. CDR1 and CDR2 from the germline V gene are MDHEN and SYDVKM. This CDR3 has 15 residues. With 7 bases clipped from V and 1 base from J, the junction kept 5 bases outside the gene matches. CDR3: CASTIAGESYNEQFF. Here the CDR3 DNA reads TGTGCCAGCACGATAGCGGGAGAGTCCTACAATGAGCAGTTCTTC.

The sample holds a few counts of this clone. This rearrangement joins TRBV5-1 to TRBJ2-7; 9 bases match TRBD2. Losses at the gene ends were 0 bases for V and 4 bases for J; bases not matched to a gene: 8. CDR1 is SGHRS and CDR2 is YFSETQ in the germline V gene. This CDR3 has 16 residues. The CDR3 region has the DNA TGCGCCAGCAGCTTGGCCCCCCAGCGGGAGGTATACGAGCAGTACTTC. Its translation: CASSLAPQREVYEQYF.

The V gene is TRBV5-1, the J gene TRBJ2-5, with 9 bases aligning to TRBD1. The DNA end lines up better with TRBJ2-7; the J call may be wrong. In germline, CDR1 is SGHRS, CDR2 YFSETQ. This CDR3 has 16 amino acids. The CDR3 DNA reads TGCGCCAGCAGCCTTAGTCCCGGGACAGGGACCTACGAGCAGTACTTC. As protein: CASSLSPGTGTYEQYF.

This chain connects TRBV6-4 to TRBJ2-5; D perhaps matches TRBD1 (6 bases). The germline V gene encodes CDR1 MRHNA and CDR2 SNTAGT. This CDR3 spans 14 amino acids. Trimming took 4 bases from V and 2 from J, leaving 11 bases between them. CDR3 in amino acids: CASSATGTQETQYF. The CDR3 DNA reads TGTGCCAGCAGTGCTACCGGGACACAAGAGACCCAGTACTTC.

The V gene is TRBV27, the J gene TRBJ2-1; 8 bases fit TRBD1. The trim removed 2 bases at V and 4 bases at J, leaving 4 bases unmatched. The CDR3 runs to 15 residues. CDR1 and CDR2 from the germline V gene are MNHEY and SMNVEV (reference sequence). As DNA, the CDR3 is TGTGCCAGCAGTTTAGACTGGACAGGGTACAATGAGCAGTTCTTC. It codes for CASSLDWTGYNEQFF.

This clone was recorded a few times. The CDR3: CASGLEATSTDTQYF. Written as DNA, the CDR3 is TGTGCTAGTGGCCTGGAAGCGACGAGCACAGATACGCAGTATTTT. This chain connects TRBV12-5 to TRBJ2-3; D is ambiguous. The CDR3 runs to 15 residues. Germline values: CDR1 LGHNT, CDR2 FRNRAP. V was cut by 6 bases and J by 0 bases, with 13 bases left in between. Full variable domain (rest looked up from reference TRBV12-5 and TRBJ2-3): DARVTQTPRHKVTEMGQEVTMRCQPILGHNTVFWYRQTMMQGLELLAYFRNRAPLDDSGMPKDRFSAEMPDATLATLKIQPSEPRDSAVYFCASGLEATSTDTQYFGPGTRLTVL.

V is TRBV7-9 and J is TRBJ1-4, with D possibly matching TRBD1 (5 bases). The length of the CDR3 is 19 residues. Germline V CDR1 and CDR2: SEHNR, FQNEAQ (reference sequence). Deletions cut 3 bases from V and 7 bases from J, with 27 bases between. The CDR3 region is CASSFDIASSAGGGEKLFF. Here the CDR3 DNA reads TGTGCCAGCAGCTTTGACATAGCGAGCAGTGCCGGGGGTGGTGAAAAACTGTTTTTT.